The 8 T cell receptor beta chains presented below share a single source sample, sequenced in a study of blood T cell repertoires in COVID-19. TCRdb keeps only in-frame clones here, not all; method: immunoSEQ multiplex PCR. The sample lists roughly 150,000 clones, 88% occurring once. Sequenced sample: peripheral blood. These receptors were collected from a woman aged 70-85 years with acute or convalescent COVID-19.

The V and J genes are TRBV15 and TRBJ1-5, with D unresolved. Looked up from germline, CDR1 is LNHNV and CDR2 is YYDKDF (reference sequence). The CDR3 loop spans 16 amino acids. V dropped 0 bases and J dropped 4 bases, with 13 bases sitting between them. The CDR3 reads CATSRDSPQPNQPQHF. CDR3 nucleotides: TGTGCCACCAGCAGAGATTCTCCACAGCCTAATCAGCCCCAGCATTTT.

This rearrangement joins TRBV30 to TRBJ2-5; the match to TRBD1 covers 8 bases. Trimming took 0 bases from V and 7 from J; bases not matched to a gene: 7. The CDR3 length is 14 residues. Germline V gives CDR1 GTSNPN, CDR2 SVGIG (reference sequence). The CDR3 region is CAWSVQGAPGTQYF. The CDR3 region has the DNA TGTGCCTGGAGTGTTCAGGGGGCGCCCGGGACCCAGTACTTC.

The chain uses TRBV5-6 and TRBJ2-7; 8 bases map to TRBD1. Germline V gives CDR1 SGHDT, CDR2 YYEEEE. J gave up 3 bases and V 2 bases, and 7 bases lay outside the gene matches. This CDR3 spans 15 amino acids. For the CDR3, the DNA is TGTGCCAGCAGCTTACGGACAGGGCGGGTCTACGAGCAGTACTTC. Protein: CASSLRTGRVYEQYF.

The rearrangement links TRBV5-5 to TRBJ2-1; 7 bases fit TRBD1. The CDR3 length is 15 residues. V trimming: 2 bases; J trimming: 6 bases; junction bases outside the gene matches: 8. CDR1 and CDR2 (germline): SGHKS, YYEKEE (reference sequence). The CDR3 spells CASSLGGPSGNEQFF. CDR3 DNA sequence: TGTGCCAGCAGCTTAGGGGGCCCTTCAGGCAATGAGCAGTTCTTC. The full variable domain, with the rest looked up from reference TRBV5-5 and TRBJ2-1, is DAGVTQSPTHLIKTRGQQVTLRCSPISGHKSVSWYQQVLGQGPQFIFQYYEKEERGRGNFPDRFSARQFPNYSSELNVNALLLGDSALYLCASSLGGPSGNEQFFGPGTRLTVL.

Points on this clone: Germline and junction disagree at one end, which may indicate a read error. The J gene is TRBJ2-4, the V gene TRBV7-7; 10 nucleotides line up with TRBD1. CDR1 SSHAT and CDR2 FNYEAQ come from the germline V gene (reference sequence). CDR3 length: 17 residues. In DNA, the CDR3 is TGTGCTAGCATGGGGGACAGGGGCCAACTAGCCAAAAACATTCAGTACTTC. Residues: CASMGDRGQLAKNIQYF.

This chain links TRBV5-1 with TRBJ2-5, with TRBD2 matching 13 bases. Germline CDR1 SGHRS, CDR2 YFSETQ. The ends lost 3 bases at V and 3 bases at J; junction bases unmatched: 8. This CDR3 is 17 amino acids long. The CDR3 nucleotides are TGCGCCAGCAGCTCAGGGACTAGCGGGGTGCTCGAAGAGACCCAGTACTTC. Its translation: CASSSGTSGVLEETQYF.

The gene calls are TRBV30 and TRBJ1-2; 7 bases are a match to TRBD1. The CDR3 covers 13 residues. V lost 2 bases to trimming and J lost 5 bases; unmatched junction nucleotides: 5. In germline, CDR1 is GTSNPN, CDR2 SVGIG (reference sequence). CDR3 nucleotide sequence: TGTGCCTGGAGTCCCGGGACAGCATATGGCTACACCTTC. Translation gives CAWSPGTAYGYTF.

V is TRBV5-1 and J is TRBJ2-6, with D possibly TRBD1 on 5 matching bases. The ends were cut back, 4 bases at V and 0 bases at J, with 8 bases in the middle. The V gene's germline CDR1 is SGHRS and CDR2 YFSETQ. There are 15 residues in the CDR3. The CDR3 nucleotides are TGCGCCAGCAGCGCGACAGTCTCTGGGGCCAACGTCCTGACTTTC. Protein sequence: CASSATVSGANVLTF.